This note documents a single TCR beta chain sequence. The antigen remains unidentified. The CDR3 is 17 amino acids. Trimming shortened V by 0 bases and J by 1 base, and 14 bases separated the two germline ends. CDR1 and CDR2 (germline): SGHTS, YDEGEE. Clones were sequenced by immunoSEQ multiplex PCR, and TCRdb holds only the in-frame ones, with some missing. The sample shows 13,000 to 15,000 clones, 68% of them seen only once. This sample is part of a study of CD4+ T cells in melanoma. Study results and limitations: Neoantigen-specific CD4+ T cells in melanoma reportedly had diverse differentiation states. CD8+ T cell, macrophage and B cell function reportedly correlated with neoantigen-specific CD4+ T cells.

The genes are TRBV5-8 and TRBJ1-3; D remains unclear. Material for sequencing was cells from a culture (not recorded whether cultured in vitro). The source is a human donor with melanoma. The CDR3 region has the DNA TGTGCCAGCAGCTTGGACGGGCGCCTGTGGTCTGGAAACACCATATATTTT. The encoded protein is CASSLDGRLWSGNTIYF.